The subject of this entry is one T cell receptor beta chain. The antigen remains unidentified. The data derive from a study of blood T cells in healthy people across ages. Extractions gave at least 5 micrograms of total RNA per sample. The CDR3 consists of 11 residues. V dropped 1 base and J dropped 7 bases, with 4 bases sitting between them. CDR1 and CDR2 (germline): LGHDT, YNNKEL (reference sequence). General observations from the study: Unknown donor CMV status possibly confounded expanded clonotype changes. Per million T cells, TCR beta diversity dropped roughly linearly as age increased. Naive T cell percentage and TCR beta diversity correlated strongly.

A second about 7 to 11 cycle PCR used barcoded and J-beta primers. TCRdb reanalysed the 5' RACE reads using MiXCR and keeps one entry per CDR3 protein. The data hold 600,000 to 800,000 distinct CDR3 sequences, with 20% to 25% observed a single time. This receptor was taken from a man between 70 and 80 years old in good health. This chain joins TRBV3-1 and TRBJ2-5; D is ambiguous. Sequenced: blood. For the CDR3, the DNA is TGTGCCAGCAGCCAAGGTGGGACCCAGTACTTC. Translation: CASSQGGTQYF.